Listed here are 16 T cell receptor beta chains from one sample, sequenced in a study of regulatory T cells in long-lasting Graves disease. Arm-PCR of CDR3 regions with iRepertoire HTBI primers generated TCR beta libraries. A single record per CDR3 protein comes from TCRdb applying MiXCR to the multiplex PCR reads. This sample carries approximately 460,000 distinct CDR3 sequences, 15% to 20% of them seen once, and the ten largest clones take approximately 11%. Time point given: newly diagnosed GD, antithyroid drugs for less than 3 months. PBMCs were the source of the RNA used for TCR sequencing. These data were also filed under a second study, of T cells in Graves' hyperthyroidism and ophthalmopathy.

Sequencing was performed on peripheral blood mononuclear cells (PBMCs), taken at new diagnosis, from a patient treated with antithyroid drugs. The receptor set was obtained from a woman between 25 and 40 years old with Graves disease.

This clonotype has at least ten counts. This chain links TRBV28 with TRBJ2-7, with TRBD2 matching 11 bases. Germline assignment: CDR1 MDHEN and CDR2 SYDVKM. With 3 bases clipped from V and 7 bases from J, the junction kept 11 bases outside the gene matches. The CDR3 runs to 16 residues. CDR3 sequence (DNA): TGTGCCAGCAGTTTGTCCCTAGCGGGAGGAGTCTTGGAGCAGTACTTC. Amino acids: CASSLSLAGGVLEQYF. The full variable domain, with the rest looked up from reference TRBV28 and TRBJ2-7, is DVKVTQSSRYLVKRTGEKVFLECVQDMDHENMFWYRQDPGLGLRLIYFSYDVKMKEKGDIPEGYSVSREKKERFSLILESASTNQTSMYLCASSLSLAGGVLEQYFGPGTRLTVT.

This clonotype was counted a few times. This chain links TRBV28 with TRBJ2-6; D call uncertain. CDR1 and CDR2 from the germline V gene are MDHEN and SYDVKM. The CDR3 sequence is 14 residues long. V was cut by 6 bases and J by 4 bases, with 10 bases left in between. The CDR3 sequence: CASRDHGGANVLTF. CDR3 coding DNA: TGTGCCAGCAGAGACCATGGGGGGGCCAACGTCCTGACTTTC.

The rearrangement links TRBV9 to TRBJ2-5; 7 nucleotides agree with TRBD2. CDR1 SGDLS and CDR2 YYNGEE come from the germline V gene. V lost 4 bases to trimming and J lost 3 bases; unmatched junction nucleotides: 3. The CDR3 has 13 amino acids. The CDR3 reads CASSSREEETQYF. The CDR3 DNA is TGTGCCAGCAGCTCCCGGGAGGAAGAGACCCAGTACTTC.

This clonotype was seen at least ten times. The rearrangement uses TRBV6-1 and TRBJ2-1; D is perhaps TRBD1 (6 bases). The CDR3 consists of 13 residues. Germline loops: CDR1 MNHNS, CDR2 SASEGT. Trimming cost V 6 bases and J 5 bases, with 11 bases left between them. In nucleotides, the CDR3 is TGTGCCAGCAGACAGACAGGAAACAATGAGCAGTTCTTC. As protein: CASRQTGNNEQFF.

This clonotype was found a few times. This chain connects TRBV27 to TRBJ1-4; maybe TRBD1 (6 bases). Germline-derived CDR1 and CDR2 are MNHEY and SMNVEV (reference sequence). Trimming cost V 6 bases and J 8 bases, with 19 bases left between them. The CDR3 spans 15 residues. CDR3 bases: TGTGCCAGCAGGACAGGAGAGGGTGTCCCCGAAAAACTGTTTTTT. Encoded protein: CASRTGEGVPEKLFF.

The chain combines TRBV27 with TRBJ2-4; D not resolved. CDR1 and CDR2 from the germline V gene are MNHEY and SMNVEV (reference sequence). V was cut by 8 bases and J by 8 bases, with 13 bases left in between. The CDR3 is 12 amino acids. For the CDR3, the DNA is TGTGCCAGCGGAGAGGATGGGGACATTCAGTACTTC. Its translation: CASGEDGDIQYF.

The chain combines TRBV15 with TRBJ2-7; TRBD1 matches 10 bases. This CDR3 region has 15 residues. V dropped 5 bases and J dropped 1; count of bases not matched to a gene: 5. Germline V lookup: CDR1 LNHNV, CDR2 YYDKDF (reference sequence). This chain's CDR3 is CATSSRDRGSYEQYF. CDR3 DNA sequence: TGTGCCACCAGCTCCCGGGACAGGGGATCCTACGAGCAGTACTTC. Full variable domain (rest looked up from reference TRBV15 and TRBJ2-7): DAMVIQNPRYQVTQFGKPVTLSCSQTLNHNVMYWYQQKSSQAPKLLFHYYDKDFNNEADTPDNFQSRRPNTSFCFLDIRSPGLGDTAMYLCATSSRDRGSYEQYFGPGTRLTVT.

The genes are TRBV6-2 or TRBV6-3 and TRBJ2-5; tentatively, D is TRBD1 (5 bases). This CDR3 contains 15 residues. From germline, CDR1 is MNHEY and CDR2 SVGEGT. Trimming removed 8 bases at V and 3 bases at J, with 19 bases between. CDR3: CASSSSRALEETQYF. In DNA form, the CDR3 reads TGTGCCAGCTCTTCGAGCAGGGCACTTGAAGAGACCCAGTACTTC.

For this clonotype: A clone one base away is much larger, so this may be a read error. This sequence joins TRBV28 and TRBJ2-5, with D maybe TRBD1 (6 bases). CDR3 length equals 14 residues. Germline-derived CDR1 and CDR2 are MDHEN and SYDVKM. Deletions cut 6 bases from V and 5 bases from J, with 16 bases between. The CDR3 DNA follows: TGTGCCAGCAGGGTTGGGGGCCGTGGGGAGACCCAGTACTTC. The encoded protein is CASRVGGRGETQYF.

The rearrangement uses TRBV6-1 and TRBJ2-2, with D unclear. Germline values: CDR1 MNHNS, CDR2 SASEGT. The CDR3 spans 12 residues. With 0 bases removed from V and 5 bases from J, the gap between germline ends came to 1 base. CDR3 DNA sequence: TGTGCCAGCAGTGAAGCGACCGGGGAGCTGTTTTTT. This codes for CASSEATGELFF.

As concerns this clonotype: This probably arose from a read error, given a far larger clone one base away. The chain combines TRBV11-2 with TRBJ2-5; no clear D. V lost 5 bases and J lost 11, with 27 bases in between. Germline lookup yields CDR1 SGHAT and CDR2 FQNNGV. CDR3 size: 16 residues. Here the CDR3 DNA reads TGTGCCAGCAGCCAAGGTTGGGATCCCCCCTACAATGAGCAGTACTTC. Translating it yields CASSQGWDPPYNEQYF. The complete variable domain, with remaining parts taken from reference TRBV11-2 and TRBJ2-5, reads EAGVAQSPRYKIIEKRQSVAFWCNPISGHATLYWYQQILGQGPKLLIQFQNNGVVDDSQLPKDRFSAERLKGVDSTLKIQPAKLEDSAVYLCASSQGWDPPYNEQYFGPGTRLLVL.

Turning to this clonotype: A much larger clone differs from this one at a single base, so this may be a read error. This sequence joins TRBV11-2 and TRBJ2-4; 8 nucleotides agree with TRBD2. Germline V gene data show CDR1 as SGHAT and CDR2 as FQNNGV. This CDR3 comprises 16 residues. CDR3 residues: CAGSLPREGAKNIQYF. DNA of the CDR3: TGTGCCGGCAGCTTGCCCCGGGAGGGGGCCAAAAACATTCAGTACTTC.

The chain is built from TRBV10-3 and TRBJ2-3; 7 bases line up with TRBD2. The germline V gene has CDR1 ENHRY and CDR2 SYGVKD. V lost 3 bases to trimming and J lost 9 bases; unmatched junction nucleotides: 3. The CDR3 sequence is 12 residues long. In nucleotides, the CDR3 is TGTGCCATCAGTGATTTGCGGGAGACGCAGTATTTT. Translated, it gives CAISDLRETQYF.

This clonotype has a count of ten or more. The chain combines TRBV24-1 with TRBJ1-2; 9 positions agree with TRBD1. There are 13 residues in the CDR3. V shed 6 bases and J 10 bases; nucleotides not matched to a gene: 8. Germline lookup yields CDR1 KGHDR and CDR2 SFDVKD. CDR3 sequence (DNA): TGTGCCACCAGTTCCGGGACAGGGTTTGCCTACACCTTC. Protein product: CATSSGTGFAYTF.

Ten or more counts support this clonotype. This chain connects TRBV7-9 to TRBJ2-3, with a possible D match to TRBD2 (6 bases). From germline, CDR1 is SEHNR and CDR2 FQNEAQ (reference sequence). Trimming cost V 5 bases and J 0 bases, with 9 bases left between them. This CDR3 is 14 amino acids long. Written as DNA, the CDR3 is TGTGCCAGCAGCATAGGAGGGAGCACAGATACGCAGTATTTT. It translates to CASSIGGSTDTQYF.

Many counts were recorded for this clonotype. The chain employs TRBV11-2 and TRBJ2-7; the D gene is possibly TRBD1 (6 bases). Germline CDR1 is SGHAT and CDR2 is FQNNGV. Trimming pared 5 bases from V and 4 bases from J, leaving 15 bases between. This CDR3 region has 14 residues. CDR3 DNA: TGTGCCAGCAGCCGCCGGACAGAACTTTACGAGCAGTACTTC. Translation: CASSRRTELYEQYF.